One T cell receptor (beta chain) is described in this entry. The method was immunoSEQ multiplex PCR; TCRdb's version includes in-frame clones alone and lacks a portion of them. Counted here are around 2,600 clones, approximately 86% occurring once; the ten biggest clones make up 1.3% to 1.5%. These data are taken from a study of PD-1 blockade in classical Hodgkin lymphoma. Each of the patients experienced relapse following autologous stem cell transplantation, and their brentuximab vedotin exposure differed. Magnetic depletion of unwanted cells isolated CD4+ T cells from thawed PBMCs. V gave up 5 bases and J gave up 5 bases; unmatched junction bases: 15. Per the germline V gene, CDR1 is SGHVS and CDR2 is FNYEAQ. CDR3 length: 18 residues.

This chain joins TRBV7-6 and TRBJ2-3, with 11 nucleotides matching TRBD2. This TCR was recovered from a human donor with classical Hodgkin lymphoma. Sample: CD4+ T cells from blood, taken at baseline. Written as DNA, the CDR3 is TGTGCCAGCAGCCCCCTGAGGGTAGCGGGAGGGCCGGGAGATACGCAGTATTTT. This sequence encodes CASSPLRVAGGPGDTQYF.